In this sample, the clone carrying this T cell receptor (beta chain) turned up a few times. This sample is part of a study of T cell repertoires in cytomegalovirus infection. TCRdb itself ran the reads through MiXCR, one entry per CDR3 protein. The profile shows roughly 760,000 distinct CDR3 sequences, approximately 34% of them singletons. Sequencing was done on a sample of PBMCs. The TCR comes from a human donor in good health (CMV status not recorded). Some clones in this sample may be carry-over from other donors' samples.

CDR3 loop: CASPSSAGEQFF. As DNA, the CDR3 is TGTGCCAGTCCTTCTAGCGCCGGTGAGCAGTTCTTC. The rearrangement joins TRBV28 to TRBJ2-1; a possible D gene is TRBD2 (6 bases). V dropped 9 bases and J dropped 9 bases, with 15 bases sitting between them. CDR1 MDHEN and CDR2 SYDVKM come from the germline V gene. The CDR3 runs 12 residues.